These 18 T cell receptor beta chains were all obtained from the same sample, sequenced in a study of OX40 agonist ivuxolimab in advanced cancers. Clones were read by immunoSEQ multiplex PCR, and TCRdb kept only the in-frame ones, dropping some. The repertoire includes some 35,000 clones, under 90% of them detected once, and over 15% sits in the top ten. Sequencing used CD4+ or CD8+ T cells sorted from blood, obtained in a trial of the OX40 agonist ivuxolimab. The receptors were gathered from an adult with an advanced solid tumor such as melanoma, head and neck, liver or kidney cancer.

The gene calls are TRBV30 and TRBJ2-7; 14 nucleotides align to TRBD2. Germline assignment: CDR1 GTSNPN and CDR2 SVGIG (reference sequence). V was clipped by 3 bases and J by 4 bases; unmatched bases: 11. CDR3 size: 17 residues. The CDR3 nucleotides are TGTGCCTGGAGCGAAAACCCGGGACTAGCGGGGGAATACGAGCAGTACTTC. Its translation is CAWSENPGLAGEYEQYF.

V and J are TRBV2 and TRBJ1-1; D gene unclear. This CDR3 is built from 14 residues. With 2 bases removed from V and 7 bases from J, the gap between germline ends came to 14 bases. From germline, CDR1 is SNHLY and CDR2 FYNNEI. Written as DNA, the CDR3 is TGTGCCAGCAGTGAAAGTGGTCAGACTCGTGAAGCTTTCTTT. It is translated as CASSESGQTREAFF.

V gene TRBV19 combines with J gene TRBJ2-6, with 7 bases identical to TRBD1. Germline CDR1 reads LNHDA; CDR2 reads SQIVND (reference sequence). The CDR3 extends over 15 amino acids. Trimming at V came to 5 bases and at J to 4 bases, leaving 5 bases not matched to a gene. CDR3 sequence: CASSPQGYGANVLTF. The CDR3, as DNA: TGTGCCAGTAGTCCACAGGGGTACGGGGCCAACGTCCTGACTTTC.

The chain combines TRBV7-9 with TRBJ2-1; D not certain. The CDR3 consists of 14 residues. V dropped 5 bases and J dropped 6 bases, with 14 bases sitting between them. Germline assignment: CDR1 SEHNR and CDR2 FQNEAQ (reference sequence). This chain's CDR3 is CASSIRTGLNEQFF. In nucleotides, the CDR3 is TGTGCCAGCAGCATAAGGACCGGGCTCAATGAGCAGTTCTTC.

The chain has TRBV5-1 and TRBJ2-7, with 7 bases identical to TRBD1. The CDR3 covers 13 residues. V trimming: 4 bases; J trimming: 3 bases; junction bases outside the gene matches: 4. Per germline, CDR1 SGHRS and CDR2 YFSETQ. The DNA for the CDR3 is TGCGCCAGCAGCATGGGGACAGACTACGAGCAGTACTTC. Translating gives CASSMGTDYEQYF.

The J gene is TRBJ1-2, the V gene TRBV28; a possible D gene is TRBD1 (5 bases). Trimming stripped 7 bases from V and 5 bases from J, with 17 bases between. Germline V gene lookup returns CDR1 MDHEN and CDR2 SYDVKM. CDR3 length: 14 residues. In nucleotides, the CDR3 is TGTGCCAGCACCTTAGCAGGACAATCATATGGCTACACCTTC. Amino acids: CASTLAGQSYGYTF.

Here the CDR3 DNA reads TGTGCCAGCAGACCATCCGGGACAGGGGGGCAAGAGACCCAGTACTTC. Translation gives CASRPSGTGGQETQYF. The chain uses TRBV5-4 and TRBJ2-5; 11 bases match TRBD1. The CDR3 has 16 amino acids. The germline V gene encodes CDR1 SGHNT and CDR2 YYREEE (reference sequence). Unmatched junction bases numbered 8, after V lost 5 bases and J lost 2 bases.

This chain joins TRBV7-2 and TRBJ2-3; 9 bases map to TRBD2. Germline CDR1 SGHTA, CDR2 FQGNSA. This CDR3 spans 16 amino acids. V lost 2 bases, J lost 6 bases, and 9 bases stayed unmatched. The CDR3, as DNA: TGTGCCAGCAGCTTATACGGCGGGGGGGCGTTGGATACGCAGTATTTT. It codes for CASSLYGGGALDTQYF. The whole variable domain, remainder taken from reference TRBV7-2 and TRBJ2-3, is GAGVSQSPSNKVTEKGKDVELRCDPISGHTALYWYRQSLGQGLEFLIYFQGNSAPDKSGLPSDRFSAERTGGSVSTLTIQRTQQEDSAVYLCASSLYGGGALDTQYFGPGTRLTVL.

This clone was counted a single time. The chain links TRBV27 to TRBJ2-7; D remains ambiguous. Per germline, CDR1 MNHEY and CDR2 SMNVEV (reference sequence). The V end lost 7 bases, the J end lost 5 bases, and 15 bases lay between the germline ends. The CDR3 contains 13 residues. CDR3 DNA: TGTGCCAGCAAAAGGGCAGAGCTCGACGAGCAGTACTTC. Its protein product is CASKRAELDEQYF.

The chain employs TRBV9 and TRBJ1-2, with 7 nucleotides matching TRBD1. This CDR3 region has 12 residues. V trimming: 2 bases; J trimming: 5 bases; junction bases outside the gene matches: 0. CDR1 is SGDLS, CDR2 YYNGEE, per germline. CDR3 residues: CASSVTGYGYTF. The CDR3 DNA is TGTGCCAGCAGCGTGACAGGGTATGGCTACACCTTC. Looking up the rest from reference TRBV9 and TRBJ1-2 gives the full variable domain: DSGVTQTPKHLITATGQRVTLRCSPRSGDLSVYWYQQSLDQGLQFLIQYYNGEERAKGNILERFSAQQFPDLHSELNLSSLELGDSALYFCASSVTGYGYTFGSGTRLTVV.

V gene TRBV7-5 combines with J gene TRBJ1-3. TRBV7-5 is a pseudogene. The length of the CDR3 is 14 residues. The CDR3 is CVRSRGVGGNTIYF. The CDR3 DNA reads TGTGTCAGAAGCCGCGGGGTCGGCGGAAACACCATATATTTT.

The V and J genes are TRBV28 and TRBJ2-1, with unresolved D. This CDR3 has 14 residues. Trimming took 7 bases from V and 7 from J, leaving 17 bases between them. Looked up from germline, CDR1 is MDHEN and CDR2 is SYDVKM. CDR3 region: CASKDWARRNEQFF. Written as DNA, the CDR3 is TGTGCCAGCAAGGATTGGGCCAGGCGGAATGAGCAGTTCTTC.

This rearrangement joins TRBV11-3 to TRBJ2-1; 7 positions agree with TRBD2. The trim removed 0 bases at V and 6 bases at J, leaving 11 bases unmatched. The V gene's germline CDR1 is SGHNT and CDR2 YENEEA. The CDR3 loop spans 17 amino acids. The CDR3 loop reads CASSLDGEGLVGNEQFF. CDR3 coding DNA: TGTGCCAGCAGCTTAGATGGGGAGGGATTAGTGGGCAATGAGCAGTTCTTC.

V is TRBV2 and J is TRBJ1-1; no clear D gene. The length of the CDR3 is 13 residues. V lost 3 bases to trimming and J lost 2 bases, with 7 bases between them. Germline CDR1 and CDR2: SNHLY and FYNNEI. CDR3 amino acids: CASSDRSNTEAFF. CDR3 coding DNA: TGTGCCAGCAGTGACAGGAGTAACACTGAAGCTTTCTTT.

The chain links TRBV9 to TRBJ2-1, with 13 bases lining up with TRBD2. CDR1 is SGDLS, CDR2 YYNGEE, per germline. The CDR3 runs 16 residues. The junction had 9 bases not matched to a gene; V was cut back by 3 bases and J by 9 bases. The CDR3 reads CASSGTSGGSRGEQFF. The CDR3, as DNA: TGTGCCAGCAGCGGGACTAGCGGGGGCAGCAGGGGTGAGCAGTTCTTC.

The V call is TRBV7-2, the J call TRBJ2-5, with 7 bases matching TRBD2. The V gene's germline CDR1 is SGHTA and CDR2 FQGNSA. This CDR3 has 13 amino acids. Germline trimming cut 1 base from V and 5 bases from J; bases unmatched to any gene: 1. For the CDR3, the DNA is TGTGCCAGCAGCTTAGTCGGGGGGGAGACCCAGTACTTC. This encodes CASSLVGGETQYF.

The chain uses TRBV9 and TRBJ2-5, with no clear D. Germline V gives CDR1 SGDLS, CDR2 YYNGEE. Trimming removed 0 bases at V and 0 bases at J, with 12 bases between. CDR3 length equals 16 residues. DNA of the CDR3: TGTGCCAGCAGCGTAGGCCAGTTAGAGTACCAAGAGACCCAGTACTTC. Amino acid sequence: CASSVGQLEYQETQYF.

The chain links TRBV15 to TRBJ2-5, with TRBD1 matching 7 bases. V lost 5 bases and J lost 4; bases outside the gene matches: 7. This CDR3 has 14 amino acids. CDR1 and CDR2 from the germline V gene are LNHNV and YYDKDF (reference sequence). The CDR3 is CATSGETGLETQYF. The CDR3 DNA reads as TGTGCCACCAGCGGCGAGACAGGGTTAGAGACCCAGTACTTC.